The 14 T cell receptor beta chains below all came from one sample that was sequenced in a study of T cell repertoires in cytomegalovirus infection. Antigens of these TCRs are unknown. TCRdb independently ran MiXCR on the reads; one entry per CDR3 protein. The sample holds hundreds of thousands of distinct CDR3 sequences, 25% to 35% seen once. The sequencing used cultured PBMCs, collected from culture after CMV antigen stimulation. All receptors come from a human donor in good health (CMV status not recorded). Some clones in this sample may be carry-over from other donors' samples.

This clonotype was detected only once. The chain recombines TRBV24-1 with TRBJ2-1; D gene ambiguous. Germline CDR1 is KGHDR and CDR2 is SFDVKD. The CDR3 is made up of 11 amino acids. Trimming removed 4 bases from V and 8 bases from J, with 5 bases in between. CDR3 DNA: TGTGCCACCAGTGACCGTGATGAGCAGTTCTTC. It translates to CATSDRDEQFF.

This clonotype was counted once. The chain recombines TRBV6-8 with TRBJ2-2; 7 nucleotides line up with TRBD1. The V gene's germline CDR1 is MNHGY and CDR2 SAAAGT. Trimming cost V 2 bases and J 4 bases; bases outside gene matches: 4. The CDR3 loop spans 15 amino acids. CDR3 sequence: CASSYDRALTGELFF. The CDR3 region has the DNA TGTGCCAGCAGTTACGACAGGGCCCTCACCGGGGAGCTGTTTTTT.

This clonotype came up a few times. The chain is built from TRBV20-1 and TRBJ2-1; 7 bases align to TRBD2. The germline V gene has CDR1 DFQATT and CDR2 SNEGSKA (reference sequence). V lost 2 bases and J lost 8; bases outside the gene matches: 15. The CDR3 has 16 residues. The CDR3: CSARPWSSGSSDEQFF. The CDR3 coding sequence is TGCAGTGCTAGACCCTGGAGTAGCGGGTCCTCCGATGAGCAGTTCTTC.

At least ten counts were recorded for this clonotype. The chain's CDR3 is CASSQEGPDRGWSPLHF. Written as DNA, the CDR3 is TGCGCCAGCAGCCAAGAAGGACCGGACAGGGGGTGGTCACCCCTCCACTTT. The rearrangement uses TRBV4-1 and TRBJ1-6; 10 bases are shared with TRBD1. V gave up 0 bases and J gave up 10 bases; unmatched junction bases: 9. Germline-derived CDR1 and CDR2 are MGHRA and YSYEKL. This CDR3 comprises 17 residues.

This rearrangement joins TRBV30 to TRBJ2-1, with a possible D match to TRBD2 (5 bases). The V end was cut by 7 bases, the J end by 4 bases, with 14 bases between. The germline V gene encodes CDR1 GTSNPN and CDR2 SVGIG (reference sequence). The CDR3 contains 13 residues. DNA of the CDR3: TGTGCCTCCTTATTCCGGGGTTACAATGAGCAGTTCTTC. Amino acids: CASLFRGYNEQFF.

This chain joins TRBV5-1 and TRBJ2-2, with 8 bases matching TRBD1. This CDR3 has 16 residues. The J segment lost 4 bases and the V segment lost 3 bases, leaving 8 bases of the junction unmatched. The V gene's germline CDR1 is SGHRS and CDR2 YFSETQ. CDR3 DNA: TGCGCCAGCAGCTGGCAGGGGGCGGGAAGCACCGGGGAGCTGTTTTTT. Protein product: CASSWQGAGSTGELFF.

This sequence joins TRBV6-1 and TRBJ1-3; 8 bases are shared with TRBD1. V dropped 1 base and J dropped 7; count of bases not matched to a gene: 6. This CDR3 is 15 amino acids long. Germline V gives CDR1 MNHNS, CDR2 SASEGT. CDR3 loop: CASSEEDREGNTIYF. In DNA, the CDR3 is TGTGCCAGCAGTGAAGAGGACAGGGAGGGGAACACCATATATTTT.

The chain links TRBV10-3 to TRBJ1-5, with 8 bases identical to TRBD1. CDR3 length: 15 residues. Unmatched junction bases numbered 5, after V lost 0 bases and J lost 7 bases. From germline, CDR1 is ENHRY and CDR2 SYGVKD. CDR3 sequence reads: CAISESGQGEQPQHF. The CDR3 bases are TGTGCCATCAGTGAGTCCGGACAGGGCGAACAGCCCCAGCATTTT.

The table lists this clonotype with many counts. The V gene is TRBV6-1, the J gene TRBJ2-7; TRBD2 matches 8 bases. The CDR3 spans 15 residues. Germline assignment: CDR1 MNHNS and CDR2 SASEGT. Trimming took 3 bases from V and 1 from J; bases not matched to a gene: 5. The DNA of the CDR3 is TGTGCCAGCAGTGATAATAGCGGGATATCCTACGAGCAGTACTTC. Its translation is CASSDNSGISYEQYF.

This clonotype was detected a few times. V is TRBV7-8 and J is TRBJ2-1; D is unresolved. The CDR3 spans 12 residues. V lost 4 bases, J lost 6 bases, and 7 bases lay in between. Germline V CDR1 and CDR2: SGHVS, FQNEAQ. The CDR3 nucleotides are TGTGCCAGCAGCTGGGATTCCAATGAGCAGTTCTTC. It is translated as CASSWDSNEQFF.

This clonotype has a handful of counts. This chain connects TRBV7-6 to TRBJ2-3, with 7 bases lining up with TRBD2. Germline V gene data show CDR1 as SGHVS and CDR2 as FNYEAQ. With V trimmed by 6 bases and J by 4 bases, 10 bases remained unmatched. There are 15 residues in the CDR3. CDR3 residues: CASSLGTTTADTQYF. The CDR3 DNA reads TGTGCCAGCAGTCTTGGGACTACCACTGCAGATACGCAGTATTTT.

The chain joins TRBV7-9 to TRBJ2-3; 9 bases align to TRBD1. This CDR3 is 18 amino acids long. Trimming removed 1 base from V and 3 bases from J; junction bases left unmatched: 11. Looked up from germline, CDR1 is SEHNR and CDR2 is FQNEAQ (reference sequence). The CDR3 DNA is TGTGCCAGCAGCTTAGGGGTTATACAGGGGGCGGCTACAGATACGCAGTATTTT. Protein sequence: CASSLGVIQGAATDTQYF.

This clonotype appeared once. The rearrangement links TRBV5-4 to TRBJ2-7; D remains ambiguous. Deletions cut 0 bases from V and 5 bases from J, with 21 bases between. CDR1 is SGHNT, CDR2 YYREEE, per germline (reference sequence). The CDR3 totals 17 residues. The CDR3 DNA follows: TGTGCCAGCAGCTTGGCAGGTGGATCTCCTGATTATGACGAGCAGTACTTC. It codes for CASSLAGGSPDYDEQYF.

Only a few counts were recorded for this clonotype. This chain joins TRBV19 and TRBJ1-1, with D uncertain. V dropped 7 bases and J dropped 6 bases, with 9 bases sitting between them. Germline V CDR1 and CDR2: LNHDA, SQIVND (reference sequence). The CDR3 extends over 11 amino acids. This CDR3 reads CASIGNAEAFF. DNA for the CDR3: TGTGCCAGTATTGGAAATGCTGAAGCTTTCTTT.